Listed below are T cell receptor beta chains from one sample, sequenced in a study of CD8 T cells in ankylosing spondylitis. TCRdb reanalysed the 5' RACE reads using MiXCR and keeps one entry per CDR3 protein. The sample consists of 230,000 or so distinct CDR3 sequences, 20% to 30% of them appearing once. Sequencing was done on a sample of blood, either unsorted or a sorted T cell fraction (not recorded which). All receptors derive from a male donor with ankylosing spondylitis or in good health (not recorded which). CDR3s include the opening cysteine and the closing phenylalanine or tryptophan. A D gene is named only where the DNA matches it firmly. Clone size appears in some rows only: once, few, many, or a class for an expanded clone.

V	D	J	size	CDR3	DNA
TRBV7-2	-	TRBJ2-3	-	CASSYQGLSTDTQYF	TGTGCCAGCAGCTACCAGGGGCTCAGCACAGATACGCAGTATTTT
TRBV3-1	-	TRBJ1-1	-	CASSQQERGTEAFF	TGTGCCAGCAGCCAACAGGAAAGGGGCACTGAAGCTTTCTTT
TRBV12-3/TRBV12-4	-	TRBJ1-5	few	CASSLAGFAQHF	TGTGCCAGCAGCCTGGCTGGTTTTGCCCAGCATTTT
TRBV14	-	TRBJ2-3	many	CASSLGQQFTDTQYF	TGTGCCAGCAGCCTTGGGCAGCAATTCACAGATACGCAGTATTTT
TRBV20-1	TRBD1	TRBJ2-7	many	CSATRDRGIYEQYF	TGCAGTGCTACCCGGGACAGGGGAATCTACGAGCAGTACTTC
TRBV20-1	-	TRBJ2-3	few	CSADDPSTDTQYF	TGCAGTGCTGATGATCCTAGCACAGATACGCAGTATTTT
TRBV12-3/TRBV12-4	-	TRBJ2-2	few	CASSFRGEIGELFF	TGTGCCAGCAGTTTTCGAGGGGAGATCGGGGAGCTGTTTTTT
TRBV20-1	TRBD1	TRBJ1-2	-	CRNDRESAGYTF	TGCAGGAACGACAGGGAGAGTGCTGGCTACACCTTC
TRBV5-1	-	TRBJ2-4	many	CASSLAFGTSQGKNIQYF	TGCGCCAGCAGCTTGGCCTTTGGGACATCCCAGGGCAAAAACATTCAGTACTTC
TRBV10-3	TRBD1	TRBJ2-5	many	CATGQLQETQYF	TGTGCCACGGGACAGCTCCAAGAGACCCAGTACTTC
TRBV3-1	TRBD1	TRBJ1-4	many	CASSRQGLANEKLFF	TGTGCCAGCAGCCGACAGGGGTTGGCTAATGAAAAACTGTTTTTT
TRBV20-1	TRBD1	TRBJ1-6	few	CSARGQGVFNSPLHF	TGCAGTGCTAGGGGACAGGGGGTCTTTAATTCACCCCTCCACTTT
TRBV25-1	-	TRBJ1-2	few	CASSENGGYNYGYTF	TGTGCCAGCAGTGAAAATGGAGGGTACAACTATGGCTACACCTTC
TRBV19	TRBD1	TRBJ2-5	-	CASSEGTAETQYF	TGTGCCAGTAGTGAAGGGACAGCAGAGACCCAGTACTTC
TRBV10-3	-	TRBJ2-7	few	CAISDRASSYEQYF	TGTGCCATCAGTGATCGAGCGAGCTCCTACGAGCAGTACTTC
TRBV28	-	TRBJ1-6	-	CASGGGLHNSPLHF	TGTGCCAGCGGCGGGGGCCTCCACAATTCACCCCTCCACTTT
TRBV12-3/TRBV12-4	TRBD2	TRBJ2-6	-	CASVGTRFLDVLTF	TGTGCCAGTGTGGGGACTAGGTTTTTGGACGTCCTGACTTTC
TRBV5-1	TRBD2	TRBJ2-1	once	CASSLVGGTYNEQFF	TGCGCCAGCAGCTTGGTGGGGGGGACCTACAATGAGCAGTTCTTC
TRBV12-3/TRBV12-4	-	TRBJ2-3	-	CASSLEEGLAGTQYF	TGTGCCAGCAGTTTAGAGGAGGGCCTTGCTGGGACGCAGTATTTT
TRBV20-1	-	TRBJ2-1	many	CSARARRPSGWNEQFF	TGCAGTGCTAGAGCCAGGAGGCCCTCAGGGTGGAATGAGCAGTTCTTC
TRBV18	TRBD1	TRBJ2-7	-	CASSPPNAGTGRDEQYF	TGTGCCAGCTCACCACCGAACGCCGGGACAGGGCGAGACGAGCAGTACTTC
TRBV20-1	-	TRBJ1-1	-	CSATFQENTEAFF	TGCAGTGCTACATTTCAGGAGAACACTGAAGCTTTCTTT
TRBV7-2	-	TRBJ2-7	many	CASSVQPVYEQYF	TGTGCCAGCAGCGTACAACCGGTCTACGAGCAGTACTTC
TRBV20-1	-	TRBJ2-7	many	CSAPELGGAYEQYF	TGCAGTGCCCCTGAGCTAGGGGGGGCCTACGAGCAGTACTTC
TRBV20-1	-	TRBJ2-7	-	CSALGGFSYEQYF	TGCAGTGCCCTTGGTGGTTTCTCGTACGAGCAGTACTTC
TRBV5-5	TRBD1	TRBJ2-1	-	CASSPRQGSNEQFF	TGTGCCAGCAGCCCCAGACAGGGTAGCAATGAGCAGTTCTTC
TRBV2	TRBD2	TRBJ2-3	many	CASSEGLAGGPADTQYF	TGTGCCAGCAGTGAGGGACTAGCGGGGGGGCCCGCAGATACGCAGTATTTT
TRBV7-2	-	TRBJ2-1	few	CASTRQTNNEQFF	TGTGCCAGCACCCGACAAACTAACAATGAGCAGTTCTTC
TRBV6-1	-	TRBJ1-2	many	CASSPGGARYGYTF	TGTGCCAGCAGTCCGGGGGGGGCTCGCTATGGCTACACCTTC
TRBV12-3/TRBV12-4	-	TRBJ2-7	-	CASSLVGGIYEQYF	TGTGCCAGCAGTTTAGTAGGGGGGATCTACGAGCAGTACTTC
TRBV20-1	TRBD2	TRBJ2-1	few	CSARGLAGTYNEQFF	TGCAGTGCTAGGGGACTAGCGGGGACCTACAATGAGCAGTTCTTC
TRBV20-1	TRBD1	TRBJ2-3	few	CSALDREADTQYF	TGCAGTGCACTGGACAGGGAGGCAGATACGCAGTATTTT
TRBV15	TRBD2	TRBJ2-3	-	CATSGGTSLDTQYF	TGTGCCACCAGCGGAGGGACTAGCCTGGATACGCAGTATTTT
TRBV12-3/TRBV12-4	-	TRBJ2-7	few	CASSLDVAYEQYF	TGTGCCAGCAGTTTAGACGTCGCCTACGAGCAGTACTTC
TRBV20-1	-	TRBJ2-1	many	CSARDQGRTSYNEQFF	TGCAGTGCTAGAGACCAGGGACGAACCTCCTACAATGAGCAGTTCTTC
TRBV20-1	TRBD2	TRBJ2-5	few	CSGSGAGAYETQYF	TGCAGTGGATCGGGAGCGGGGGCTTATGAGACCCAGTACTTC
TRBV24-1	-	TRBJ2-5	many	CATSAFVGETQYF	TGTGCCACCAGTGCCTTCGTAGGGGAGACCCAGTACTTC
TRBV11-2	TRBD1	TRBJ2-1	many	CASRWDRGGSYNEQFF	TGTGCCAGCAGATGGGACAGGGGAGGCTCCTACAATGAGCAGTTCTTC
TRBV7-6	-	TRBJ2-1	many	CASSLWPRTTYNEQFF	TGTGCCAGCAGCTTATGGCCGAGAACTACTTACAATGAGCAGTTCTTC
TRBV24-1	TRBD1	TRBJ2-3	-	CATSDPGQGTDTQYF	TGTGCCACCAGTGATCCGGGACAGGGAACAGATACGCAGTATTTT
TRBV6-5	TRBD1	TRBJ2-1	many	CASSYSGAWDRNNEQFF	TGTGCCAGCAGTTACTCCGGGGCGTGGGACAGAAACAATGAGCAGTTCTTC
TRBV24-1	TRBD1	TRBJ2-5	many	CATSATGGATQYF	TGTGCCACCAGTGCGACAGGGGGCGCGACCCAGTACTTC
TRBV6-5	-	TRBJ2-4	few	CASSYSVTDLAKNIQYF	TGTGCCAGCAGTTACTCGGTCACGGACTTAGCCAAAAACATTCAGTACTTC
TRBV7-8	TRBD1	TRBJ2-7	-	CASSAGTGGEQYF	TGTGCCAGCAGCGCGGGGACAGGGGGCGAGCAGTACTTC
TRBV20-1	-	TRBJ1-2	many	CSAESQGSGYGYTF	TGCAGTGCGGAGTCGCAGGGGTCAGGCTATGGCTACACCTTC
TRBV12-3/TRBV12-4	TRBD1	TRBJ1-2	-	CASSLQGAGYGYTF	TGTGCCAGCAGTTTACAGGGGGCGGGCTATGGCTACACCTTC
TRBV20-1	TRBD2	TRBJ2-3	-	CSANPAGGVSSTDTQYF	TGCAGTGCTAATCCAGCGGGGGGCGTTTCTAGCACAGATACGCAGTATTTT